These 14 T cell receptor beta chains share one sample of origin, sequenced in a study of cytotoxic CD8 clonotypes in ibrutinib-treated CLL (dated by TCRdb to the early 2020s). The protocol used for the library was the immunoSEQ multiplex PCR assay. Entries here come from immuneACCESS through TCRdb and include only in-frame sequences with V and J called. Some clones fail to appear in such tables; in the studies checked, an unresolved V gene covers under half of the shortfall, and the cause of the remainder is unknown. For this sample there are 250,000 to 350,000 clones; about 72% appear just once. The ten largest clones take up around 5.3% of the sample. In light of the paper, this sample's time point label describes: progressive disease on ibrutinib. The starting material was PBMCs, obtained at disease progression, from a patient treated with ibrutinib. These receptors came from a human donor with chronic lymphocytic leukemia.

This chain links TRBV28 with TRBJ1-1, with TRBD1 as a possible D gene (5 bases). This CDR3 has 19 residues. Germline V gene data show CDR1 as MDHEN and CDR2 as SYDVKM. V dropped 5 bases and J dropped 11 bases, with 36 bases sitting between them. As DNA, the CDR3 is TGTGCCAGCAGTCCGGGACGGAGTTCATTATCCGCCCCGGTGCTCCGGGCTTTCTTT. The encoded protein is CASSPGRSSLSAPVLRAFF.

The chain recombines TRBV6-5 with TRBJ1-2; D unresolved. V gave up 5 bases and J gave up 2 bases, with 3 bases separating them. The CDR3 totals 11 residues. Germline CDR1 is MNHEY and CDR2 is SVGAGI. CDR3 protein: CASSENYGYTF. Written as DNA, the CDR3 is TGTGCCAGCAGTGAAAACTATGGCTACACCTTC.

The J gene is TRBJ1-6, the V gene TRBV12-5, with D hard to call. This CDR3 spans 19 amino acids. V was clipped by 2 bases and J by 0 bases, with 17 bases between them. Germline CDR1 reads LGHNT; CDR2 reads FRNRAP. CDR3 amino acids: CASGLYTLGTSSYNSPLHF. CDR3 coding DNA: TGTGCTAGTGGTTTGTACACATTGGGCACAAGCTCCTATAATTCACCCCTCCACTTT.

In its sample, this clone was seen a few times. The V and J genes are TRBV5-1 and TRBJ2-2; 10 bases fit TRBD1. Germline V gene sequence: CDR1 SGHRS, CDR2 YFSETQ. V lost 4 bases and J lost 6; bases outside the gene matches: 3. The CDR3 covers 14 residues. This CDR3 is CASSAGQGSGELFF. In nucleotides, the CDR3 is TGCGCCAGCAGCGCGGGACAGGGGTCCGGGGAGCTGTTTTTT.

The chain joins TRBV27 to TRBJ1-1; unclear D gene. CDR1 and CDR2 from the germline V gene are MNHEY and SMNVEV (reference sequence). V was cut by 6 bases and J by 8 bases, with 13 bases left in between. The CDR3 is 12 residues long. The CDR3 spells CASSRWGREAFF. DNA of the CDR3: TGTGCCAGCAGCCGGTGGGGTCGAGAAGCTTTCTTT.

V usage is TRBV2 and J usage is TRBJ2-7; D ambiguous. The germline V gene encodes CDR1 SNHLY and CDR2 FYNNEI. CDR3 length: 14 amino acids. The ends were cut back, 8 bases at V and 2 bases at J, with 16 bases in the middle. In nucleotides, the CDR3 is TGTGCCAGCGGGCAGGTTGCTCTCGCCTACGAGCAGTACTTC. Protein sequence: CASGQVALAYEQYF.

CDR3 sequence (DNA): TGTGCCATCAGGACACAGACTAGCACAGATACGCAGTATTTT. Protein product: CAIRTQTSTDTQYF. V gene TRBV10-3 combines with J gene TRBJ2-3; D gene unclear. Trimming shortened V by 6 bases and J by 0 bases, and 10 bases separated the two germline ends. The CDR3 contains 14 residues. Germline CDR1 and CDR2: ENHRY and SYGVKD.

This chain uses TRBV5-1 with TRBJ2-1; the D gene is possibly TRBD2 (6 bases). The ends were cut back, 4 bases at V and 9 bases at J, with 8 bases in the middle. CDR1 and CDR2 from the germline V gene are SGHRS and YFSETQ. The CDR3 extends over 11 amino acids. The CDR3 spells CASSAGSEQFF. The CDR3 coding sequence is TGCGCCAGCAGCGCCGGGAGTGAGCAGTTCTTC.

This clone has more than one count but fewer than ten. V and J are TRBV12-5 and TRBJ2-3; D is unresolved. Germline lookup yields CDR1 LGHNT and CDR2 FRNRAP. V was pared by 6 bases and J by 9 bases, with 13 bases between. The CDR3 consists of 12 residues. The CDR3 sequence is CASGTTVQTQYF. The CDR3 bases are TGTGCTAGTGGGACGACGGTTCAGACGCAGTATTTT.

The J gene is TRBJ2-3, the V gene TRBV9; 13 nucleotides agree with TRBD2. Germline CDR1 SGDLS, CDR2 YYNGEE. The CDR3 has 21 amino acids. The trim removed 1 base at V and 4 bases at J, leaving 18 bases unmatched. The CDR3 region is CASSVPTGLSQLAGGADTQYF. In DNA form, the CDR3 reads TGTGCCAGCAGCGTACCTACAGGGTTATCACAACTAGCGGGAGGGGCAGATACGCAGTATTTT.

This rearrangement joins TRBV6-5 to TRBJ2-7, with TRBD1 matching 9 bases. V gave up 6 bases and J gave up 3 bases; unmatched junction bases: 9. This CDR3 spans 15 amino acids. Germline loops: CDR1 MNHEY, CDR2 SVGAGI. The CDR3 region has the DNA TGTGCCAGCAGACTCTACAGGGGGCATAGCTACGAGCAGTACTTC. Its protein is CASRLYRGHSYEQYF.

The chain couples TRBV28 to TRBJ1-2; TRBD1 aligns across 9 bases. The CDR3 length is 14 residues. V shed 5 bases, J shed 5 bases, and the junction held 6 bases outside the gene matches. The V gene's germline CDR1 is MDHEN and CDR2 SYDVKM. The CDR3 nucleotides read TGTGCCAGCAGTCGGACAGGGGAGGGGTATGGCTACACCTTC. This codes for CASSRTGEGYGYTF.

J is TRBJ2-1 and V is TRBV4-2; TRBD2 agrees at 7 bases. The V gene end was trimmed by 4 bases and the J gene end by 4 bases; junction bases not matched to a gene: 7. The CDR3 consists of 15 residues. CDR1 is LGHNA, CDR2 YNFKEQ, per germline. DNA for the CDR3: TGTGCCAGCAGCCCGGCACTAGCGAGGTACAATGAGCAGTTCTTC. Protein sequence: CASSPALARYNEQFF.

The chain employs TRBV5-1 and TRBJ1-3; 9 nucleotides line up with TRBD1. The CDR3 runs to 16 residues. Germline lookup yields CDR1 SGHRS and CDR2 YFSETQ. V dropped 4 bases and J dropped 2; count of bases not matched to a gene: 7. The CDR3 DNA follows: TGCGCCAGCAGCATACAACAGGGGGCAACTGGAAACACCATATATTTT. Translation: CASSIQQGATGNTIYF.